This is a list of T cell receptor beta chains from one sample in a study of cytomegalovirus exposure and HLA in healthy donors. Data came from immunoSEQ multiplex PCR; TCRdb stores just in-frame clones and leaves some out. This sample has approximately 110,000 clones, with over 65% found just once. The sample was PBMCs. These receptors all come from a man aged 35 to 55 in good health and CMV-seropositive. Each CDR3 is given with its conserved first and last residue. Each record gives: clone size, V gene, J gene, D gene, CDR3 protein, CDR3 DNA. D genes are given only for firm matches. Part of the rows lack a size; the others show once, few, many or a class for expanded clones.

abundance: NA; v_gene: TRBV13; j_gene: TRBJ2-1; d_gene: NA; CDR3aa: CASSLRLVSYNEQFF; CDR3nt: TGTGCCAGCAGCCTACGACTAGTCTCCTACAATGAGCAGTTCTTC
abundance: NA; v_gene: TRBV9; j_gene: TRBJ2-7; d_gene: TRBD2; CDR3aa: CASSPGTSATYEQYF; CDR3nt: TGTGCCAGCAGCCCTGGGACTAGCGCGACCTACGAGCAGTACTTC
abundance: NA; v_gene: TRBV30; j_gene: TRBJ1-5; d_gene: TRBD1; CDR3aa: CAWGSGTGPYSNQPQHF; CDR3nt: TGTGCCTGGGGATCCGGGACAGGGCCTTATAGCAATCAGCCCCAGCATTTT
abundance: NA; v_gene: TRBV6-5; j_gene: TRBJ1-1; d_gene: NA; CDR3aa: CASSYDPGGTEAFF; CDR3nt: TGTGCCAGCAGTTACGATCCCGGGGGAACTGAAGCTTTCTTT
abundance: NA; v_gene: TRBV28; j_gene: TRBJ2-1; d_gene: TRBD2; CDR3aa: CASRGRIRDYRALQQFF; CDR3nt: TGTGCCAGCAGGGGACGGATCCGGGACTATAGGGCTCTGCAGCAGTTCTTC
abundance: NA; v_gene: TRBV2; j_gene: TRBJ1-1; d_gene: TRBD1; CDR3aa: CASSARTGYTEAFF; CDR3nt: TGTGCCAGCAGCGCCCGGACAGGGTACACTGAAGCTTTCTTT
abundance: NA; v_gene: TRBV7-9; j_gene: TRBJ2-7; d_gene: TRBD1; CDR3aa: CASSLDTGGSEQYF; CDR3nt: TGTGCCAGCAGCTTGGACACAGGGGGCAGCGAGCAGTACTTC
abundance: NA; v_gene: TRBV4-3; j_gene: TRBJ2-2; d_gene: TRBD2; CDR3aa: CASSWRGANGELFF; CDR3nt: TGCGCCAGCAGCTGGCGGGGGGCCAACGGGGAGCTGTTTTTT
abundance: few; v_gene: TRBV7-2; j_gene: TRBJ2-1; d_gene: TRBD2; CDR3aa: CASSLAQPAGVNEQFF; CDR3nt: TGTGCCAGCAGCTTAGCCCAGCCAGCGGGAGTAAATGAGCAGTTCTTC
abundance: NA; v_gene: TRBV19; j_gene: TRBJ2-7; d_gene: TRBD1; CDR3aa: CARETGGGEQYF; CDR3nt: TGTGCCAGAGAGACAGGGGGCGGGGAGCAGTACTTC
abundance: once; v_gene: TRBV5-6; j_gene: TRBJ2-7; d_gene: TRBD1; CDR3aa: CASSYRDSYEQYF; CDR3nt: TGTGCCAGCAGCTACCGGGACAGCTACGAGCAGTACTTC
abundance: few; v_gene: TRBV15; j_gene: TRBJ2-7; d_gene: NA; CDR3aa: CATSRDRRYEQYF; CDR3nt: TGTGCCACCAGCAGAGATAGGAGGTACGAGCAGTACTTC
abundance: NA; v_gene: TRBV6-6; j_gene: TRBJ2-7; d_gene: TRBD1; CDR3aa: CASSYDDRVYEQYF; CDR3nt: TGTGCCAGCAGTTACGATGACAGGGTGTACGAGCAGTACTTC
abundance: NA; v_gene: TRBV9; j_gene: TRBJ1-2; d_gene: TRBD1; CDR3aa: CASSASDRGNYGYTF; CDR3nt: TGTGCCAGCAGCGCCAGCGACAGGGGAAACTATGGCTACACCTTC
abundance: NA; v_gene: TRBV6-6; j_gene: TRBJ1-3; d_gene: TRBD1; CDR3aa: CASTRGTGNTIYF; CDR3nt: TGTGCCAGCACCAGGGGGACTGGAAACACCATATATTTT
abundance: NA; v_gene: TRBV6-1; j_gene: TRBJ2-2; d_gene: TRBD1; CDR3aa: CASRLTGGNTGELFF; CDR3nt: TGTGCCAGCAGGCTAACAGGGGGGAACACCGGGGAGCTGTTTTTT
abundance: NA; v_gene: TRBV7-8; j_gene: TRBJ1-1; d_gene: TRBD1; CDR3aa: CASSAQGGNTEAFF; CDR3nt: TGTGCCAGCAGCGCACAGGGGGGTAACACTGAAGCTTTCTTT
abundance: NA; v_gene: TRBV21-1; j_gene: TRBJ2-3; d_gene: NA; CDR3aa: CASRLPRADTQYF; CDR3nt: TGTGCCAGCAGATTGCCTCGGGCAGATACGCAGTATTTT
abundance: NA; v_gene: TRBV6-5; j_gene: TRBJ1-2; d_gene: TRBD1; CDR3aa: CASGGQPHYGYTF; CDR3nt: TGTGCCAGCGGGGGACAGCCTCACTATGGCTACACCTTC
abundance: NA; v_gene: TRBV5-8; j_gene: TRBJ1-2; d_gene: TRBD1; CDR3aa: CASSSWTGAHYGYTF; CDR3nt: TGTGCCAGCAGCTCCTGGACAGGGGCACACTATGGCTACACCTTC
abundance: NA; v_gene: TRBV14; j_gene: TRBJ1-2; d_gene: NA; CDR3aa: CASSQGGQFANYGYTF; CDR3nt: TGTGCCAGCAGCCAAGGCGGGCAATTCGCTAACTATGGCTACACCTTC
abundance: NA; v_gene: TRBV6-5; j_gene: TRBJ2-7; d_gene: TRBD2; CDR3aa: CASSLERGAVYEQYF; CDR3nt: TGTGCCAGCAGTTTGGAGCGGGGGGCGGTCTACGAGCAGTACTTC
abundance: NA; v_gene: TRBV7-9; j_gene: TRBJ2-2; d_gene: TRBD2; CDR3aa: CASSLAGLVTTGELFF; CDR3nt: TGTGCCAGCAGCTTAGCGGGACTAGTGACCACCGGGGAGCTGTTTTTT
abundance: NA; v_gene: TRBV28; j_gene: TRBJ1-2; d_gene: TRBD1; CDR3aa: CASRRGQGARGYTF; CDR3nt: TGTGCCAGCAGAAGGGGACAGGGGGCGCGTGGCTACACCTTC
abundance: NA; v_gene: TRBV9; j_gene: TRBJ2-1; d_gene: TRBD2; CDR3aa: CASSSYTAGSENEQFF; CDR3nt: TGTGCCAGCAGTTCGTATACAGCGGGATCAGAGAATGAGCAGTTCTTC
abundance: NA; v_gene: TRBV10-3; j_gene: TRBJ1-1; d_gene: TRBD1; CDR3aa: CAIRTGGAETEAFF; CDR3nt: TGTGCCATCAGGACAGGGGGCGCGGAAACTGAAGCTTTCTTT